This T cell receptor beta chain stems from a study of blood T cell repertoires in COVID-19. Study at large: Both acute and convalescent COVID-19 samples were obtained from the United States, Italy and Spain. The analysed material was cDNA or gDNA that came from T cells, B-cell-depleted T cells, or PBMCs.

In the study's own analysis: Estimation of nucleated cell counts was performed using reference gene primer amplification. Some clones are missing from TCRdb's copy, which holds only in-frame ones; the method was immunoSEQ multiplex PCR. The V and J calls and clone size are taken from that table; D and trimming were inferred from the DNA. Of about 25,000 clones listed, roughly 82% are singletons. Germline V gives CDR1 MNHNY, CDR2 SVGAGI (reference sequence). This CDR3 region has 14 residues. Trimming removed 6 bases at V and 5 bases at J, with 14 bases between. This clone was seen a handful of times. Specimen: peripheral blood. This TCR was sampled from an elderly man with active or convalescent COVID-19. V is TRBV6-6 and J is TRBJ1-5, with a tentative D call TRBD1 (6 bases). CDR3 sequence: CASSQGHGDQPQHF. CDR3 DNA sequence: TGTGCCAGCAGCCAGGGACACGGCGATCAGCCCCAGCATTTT.